This TCR beta chain originates from a study of cytomegalovirus exposure and HLA in healthy donors. Study-wide context: Early released data had about 85 million unique TCRs, all coming from HLA-typed donors. Findings of the study overall: Reports described diagnosis of cytomegalovirus status by the classifier as highly specific and sensitive.

Trimming took 0 bases from V and 2 from J, leaving 8 bases between them. This CDR3 is built from 14 residues. Germline V lookup: CDR1 SGHRS, CDR2 YFSETQ. It was with 60 Vbeta and 13 Jbeta primers that the PCR ran. The table came from immunoSEQ multiplex PCR; TCRdb's copy has only in-frame clones and leaves some out. The sample shows around 140,000 clones, roughly 71% of them seen only once. With regard to this clone: Its antigen remains unknown.

The clonotype comes from a woman aged 40-49 years in good health and CMV-seronegative. Sequencing used PBMCs. The rearrangement uses TRBV5-1 and TRBJ2-5; D not resolved. CDR3 nucleotides: TGCGCCAGCAGCTTGGCCATACAGCAAGAGACCCAGTACTTC. It encodes CASSLAIQQETQYF.